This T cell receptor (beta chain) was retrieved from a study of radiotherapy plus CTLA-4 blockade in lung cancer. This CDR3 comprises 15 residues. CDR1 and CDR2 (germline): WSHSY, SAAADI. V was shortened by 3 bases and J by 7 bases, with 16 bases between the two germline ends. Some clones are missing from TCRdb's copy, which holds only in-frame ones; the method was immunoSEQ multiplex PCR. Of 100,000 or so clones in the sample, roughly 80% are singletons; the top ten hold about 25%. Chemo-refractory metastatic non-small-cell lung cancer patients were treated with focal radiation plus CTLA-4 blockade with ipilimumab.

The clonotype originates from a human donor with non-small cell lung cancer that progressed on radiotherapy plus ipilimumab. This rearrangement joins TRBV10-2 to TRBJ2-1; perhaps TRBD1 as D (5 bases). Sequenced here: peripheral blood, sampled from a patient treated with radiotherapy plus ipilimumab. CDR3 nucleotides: TGCGCCAGCAGTGATCGAGTCAGGGCTGGGAATGAGCAGTTCTTC. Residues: CASSDRVRAGNEQFF.